Below, 10 T cell receptor beta chains from the same sample are listed, as sequenced in a study of response to subunit inactivated influenza vaccine. TCRdb re-called the RT-PCR reads with MiXCR, one entry per CDR3 protein. The sample has about 570,000 distinct CDR3 sequences; 11% are singletons. These data were also reused for a study on T cells expressing NK-cell markers. That work adds: Researchers built TCR beta cDNA using 5'RACE template switching with UMIs.

The specimen was PBMCs from blood, collected on the day of vaccination. These receptors were obtained from a man between 50 and 59 years old who received an inactivated influenza vaccine.

The chain has TRBV5-4 and TRBJ1-5; D not resolved. The V and J ends lost 4 bases and 7 bases respectively, with 15 bases between them. This CDR3 region has 14 residues. Germline values: CDR1 SGHNT, CDR2 YYREEE (reference sequence). CDR3 coding DNA: TGTGCCAGCAGCCAGGACCCTGAGGGACAGCCCCAGCATTTT. Its translation: CASSQDPEGQPQHF.

The rearrangement joins TRBV2 to TRBJ2-3; D not certain. The CDR3 length is 15 residues. From germline, CDR1 is SNHLY and CDR2 FYNNEI. The V end was cut by 3 bases, the J end by 2 bases, with 12 bases between. CDR3: CASSDYSVYTDTQYF. In DNA form, the CDR3 reads TGTGCCAGCAGTGACTATTCGGTTTACACAGATACGCAGTATTTT.

There are a few counts of this clonotype. The V gene is TRBV11-2, the J gene TRBJ2-3; TRBD1 matches 8 bases. The CDR3 is 15 amino acids. V shed 1 base and J 3 bases; nucleotides not matched to a gene: 3. The germline V gene encodes CDR1 SGHAT and CDR2 FQNNGV. CDR3 DNA sequence: TGTGCCAGCAGCTTAGCCAGGACAGGGACAGATACGCAGTATTTT. It yields the protein CASSLARTGTDTQYF.

This clonotype was seen a handful of times. V is TRBV5-5 and J is TRBJ1-4; the match to TRBD1 covers 8 bases. Trimming at V came to 1 base and at J to 10 bases, leaving 6 bases not matched to a gene. The germline CDR1 and CDR2 sequences are SGHKS and YYEKEE (reference sequence). The CDR3 spans 14 residues. The chain's CDR3 is CASSLYPDRVKLFF. The CDR3 nucleotides are TGTGCCAGCAGCTTGTATCCGGACAGGGTAAAACTGTTTTTT.

This chain connects TRBV4-3 to TRBJ2-7, with 8 bases identical to TRBD1. Trimming cost V 0 bases and J 0 bases; bases outside gene matches: 7. The CDR3 is 17 residues long. Germline-derived CDR1 and CDR2 are LGHNA and YSLEER. CDR3 amino acids: CASSQEGQGGPSYEQYF. CDR3 sequence (DNA): TGCGCCAGCAGCCAAGAAGGACAGGGAGGTCCCTCCTACGAGCAGTACTTC.

The rearrangement uses TRBV4-1 and TRBJ2-7; 12 nucleotides match TRBD2. Unmatched junction bases numbered 6, after V lost 4 bases and J lost 2 bases. From germline, CDR1 is MGHRA and CDR2 YSYEKL. The CDR3 has 16 amino acids. The CDR3 region is CASSLEPSGRAYEQYF. The CDR3 DNA is TGCGCCAGCAGCCTAGAACCTAGCGGGAGGGCCTACGAGCAGTACTTC.

The rearrangement uses TRBV6-2 or TRBV6-3 and TRBJ1-1, with TRBD1 as a possible D gene (5 bases). The germline V gene encodes CDR1 MNHEY and CDR2 SVGEGT. This CDR3 has 14 amino acids. V lost 2 bases and J 1 base, leaving 8 bases between the germline ends. CDR3 residues: CASSYGGRNTEAFF. The CDR3 nucleotides read TGTGCCAGCAGTTACGGGGGTCGGAACACTGAAGCTTTCTTT.

The sample holds many counts of this clonotype. This chain joins TRBV7-8 and TRBJ1-1, with D uncertain. The V gene's germline CDR1 is SGHVS and CDR2 FQNEAQ. The CDR3 spans 12 residues. V was pared by 8 bases and J by 2 bases, with 9 bases between. The CDR3 reads CASGPVNTEAFF. The DNA for the CDR3 is TGTGCCAGCGGGCCAGTTAACACTGAAGCTTTCTTT.

V usage is TRBV20-1 and J usage is TRBJ2-3; D remains unclear. CDR3 size: 12 residues. Germline CDR1 reads DFQATT; CDR2 reads SNEGSKA (reference sequence). V lost 4 bases to trimming and J lost 4 bases, with 9 bases between them. The CDR3 spells CSANFGPDTQYF. DNA for the CDR3: TGCAGTGCTAACTTTGGGCCAGATACGCAGTATTTT.

The V gene is TRBV12-3 or TRBV12-4, the J gene TRBJ2-5; D gene ambiguous. V was cut by 4 bases and J by 8 bases, with 17 bases left in between. The CDR3 is 14 residues long. The CDR3 DNA is TGTGCCAGCAGTTACGCCGGGCTTGCGGAAACCCAGTACTTC. This codes for CASSYAGLAETQYF.